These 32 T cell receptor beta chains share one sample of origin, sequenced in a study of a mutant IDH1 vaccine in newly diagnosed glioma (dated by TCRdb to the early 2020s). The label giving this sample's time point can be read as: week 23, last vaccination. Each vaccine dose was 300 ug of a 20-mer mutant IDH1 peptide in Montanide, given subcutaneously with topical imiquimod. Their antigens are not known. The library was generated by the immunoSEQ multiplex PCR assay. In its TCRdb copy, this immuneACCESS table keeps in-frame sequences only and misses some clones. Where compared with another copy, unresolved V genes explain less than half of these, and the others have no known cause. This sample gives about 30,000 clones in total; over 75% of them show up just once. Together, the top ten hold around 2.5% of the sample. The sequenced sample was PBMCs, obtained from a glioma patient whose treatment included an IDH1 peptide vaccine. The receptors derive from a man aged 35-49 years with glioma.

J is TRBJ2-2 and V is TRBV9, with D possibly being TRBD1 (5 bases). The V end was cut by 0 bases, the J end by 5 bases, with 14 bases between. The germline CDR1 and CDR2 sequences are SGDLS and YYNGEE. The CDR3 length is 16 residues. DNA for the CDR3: TGTGCCAGCAGCGTAGACTCACCCTCAGGGACCGGGGAGCTGTTTTTT. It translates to CASSVDSPSGTGELFF.

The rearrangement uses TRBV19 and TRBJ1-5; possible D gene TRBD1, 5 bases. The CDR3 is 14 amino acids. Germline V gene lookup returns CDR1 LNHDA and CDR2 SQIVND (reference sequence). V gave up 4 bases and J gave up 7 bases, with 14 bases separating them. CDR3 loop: CASSSGTPGQPQHF. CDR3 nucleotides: TGTGCCAGTAGTAGCGGGACGCCCGGCCAGCCCCAGCATTTT. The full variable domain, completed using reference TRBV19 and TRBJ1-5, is DGGITQSPKYLFRKEGQNVTLSCEQNLNHDAMYWYRQDPGQGLRLIYYSQIVNDFQKGDIAEGYSVSREKKESFPLTVTSAQKNPTAFYLCASSSGTPGQPQHFGDGTRLSIL.

CDR3 loop: CAISDQGNEQYV. CDR3 in DNA: TGTGCCATCAGTGACCAGGGGAACGAGCAGTACGTC. V and J are TRBV10-3 and TRBJ2-7, with D perhaps TRBD1 (6 bases). Germline loops: CDR1 ENHRY, CDR2 SYGVKD. CDR3 length: 12 amino acids. V was cut by 3 bases and J by 5 bases, with 8 bases left in between.

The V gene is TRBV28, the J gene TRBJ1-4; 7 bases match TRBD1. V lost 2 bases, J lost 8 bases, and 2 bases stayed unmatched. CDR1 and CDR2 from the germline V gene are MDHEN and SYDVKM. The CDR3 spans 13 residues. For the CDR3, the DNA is TGTGCCAGCAGTTTAGAGGGGGCGGAAAAACTGTTTTTT. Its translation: CASSLEGAEKLFF.

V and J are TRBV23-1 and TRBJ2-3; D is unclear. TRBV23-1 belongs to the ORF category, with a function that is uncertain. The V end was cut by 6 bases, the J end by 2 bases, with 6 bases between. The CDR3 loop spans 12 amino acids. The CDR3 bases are TGCGCCAGCAGACAACCCACAGATACGCAGTATTTT. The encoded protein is CASRQPTDTQYF.

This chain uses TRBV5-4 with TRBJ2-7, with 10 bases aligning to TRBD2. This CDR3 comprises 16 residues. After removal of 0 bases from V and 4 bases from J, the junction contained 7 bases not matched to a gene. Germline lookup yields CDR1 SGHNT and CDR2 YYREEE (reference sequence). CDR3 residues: CASSLGGTSGTYEQYF. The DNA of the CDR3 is TGTGCCAGCAGCTTGGGGGGAACTAGCGGGACTTACGAGCAGTACTTC.

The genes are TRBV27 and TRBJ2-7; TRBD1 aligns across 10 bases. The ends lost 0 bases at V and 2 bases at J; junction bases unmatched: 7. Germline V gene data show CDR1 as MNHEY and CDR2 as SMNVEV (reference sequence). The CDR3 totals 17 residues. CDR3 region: CASSLSGTGVSTYEQYF. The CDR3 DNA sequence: TGTGCCAGCAGTTTATCAGGGACAGGGGTTTCCACCTACGAGCAGTACTTC.

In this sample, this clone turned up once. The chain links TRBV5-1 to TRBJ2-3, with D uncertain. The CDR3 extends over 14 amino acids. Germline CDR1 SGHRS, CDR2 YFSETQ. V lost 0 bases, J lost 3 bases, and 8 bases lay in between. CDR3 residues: CASSLGPATDTQYF. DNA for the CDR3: TGCGCCAGCAGCTTGGGTCCGGCGACAGATACGCAGTATTTT. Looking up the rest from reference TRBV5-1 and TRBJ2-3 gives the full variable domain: KAGVTQTPRYLIKTRGQQVTLSCSPISGHRSVSWYQQTPGQGLQFLFEYFSETQRNKGNFPGRFSGRQFSNSRSEMNVSTLELGDSALYLCASSLGPATDTQYFGPGTRLTVL.

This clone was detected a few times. The CDR3 region is CASSPEGDSYEQYV. CDR3 DNA sequence: TGTGCCAGCTCACCTGAAGGGGACAGCTACGAGCAGTACGTC. V is TRBV18 and J is TRBJ2-7; TRBD1 matches 7 bases. Looked up from germline, CDR1 is KGHSH and CDR2 is LQKENI. Unmatched junction bases numbered 5, after V lost 3 bases and J lost 3 bases. The CDR3 totals 14 residues.

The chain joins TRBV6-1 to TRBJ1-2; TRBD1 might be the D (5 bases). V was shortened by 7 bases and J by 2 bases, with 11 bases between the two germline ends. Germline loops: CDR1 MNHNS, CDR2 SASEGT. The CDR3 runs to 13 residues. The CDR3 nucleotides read TGTGCCAGCACCCCTAGGGGAAACTATGGCTACACCTTC. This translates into CASTPRGNYGYTF.

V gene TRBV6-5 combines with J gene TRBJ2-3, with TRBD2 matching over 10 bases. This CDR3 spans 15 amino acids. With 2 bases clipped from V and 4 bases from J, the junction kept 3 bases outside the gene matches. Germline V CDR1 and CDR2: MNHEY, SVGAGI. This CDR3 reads CASSYGLAGADTQYF. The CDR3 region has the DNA TGTGCCAGCAGTTACGGCCTAGCGGGAGCAGATACGCAGTATTTT.

CDR3 region: CASSSRTGLAGELFF. The CDR3 nucleotides are TGTGCCAGCAGTTCACGGACAGGGTTGGCCGGGGAGCTGTTTTTT. The rearrangement joins TRBV27 to TRBJ2-2; 8 bases match TRBD1. Germline values: CDR1 MNHEY, CDR2 SMNVEV (reference sequence). The CDR3 length is 15 residues. After removal of 4 bases from V and 6 bases from J, the junction contained 7 bases not matched to a gene.

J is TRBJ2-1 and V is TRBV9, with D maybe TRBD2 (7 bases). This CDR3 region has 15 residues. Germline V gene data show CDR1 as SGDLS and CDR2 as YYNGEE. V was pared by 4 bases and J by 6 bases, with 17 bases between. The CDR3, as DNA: TGTGCCAGCAGCCCGGCCGGGGGGCTACCCAATGAGCAGTTCTTC. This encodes CASSPAGGLPNEQFF.

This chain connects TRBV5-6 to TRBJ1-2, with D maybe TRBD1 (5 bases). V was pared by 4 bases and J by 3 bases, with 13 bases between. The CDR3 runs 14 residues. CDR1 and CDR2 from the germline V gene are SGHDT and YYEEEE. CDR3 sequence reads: CASSPPLQDYGYTF. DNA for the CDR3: TGTGCCAGCAGCCCACCGCTACAGGACTATGGCTACACCTTC.

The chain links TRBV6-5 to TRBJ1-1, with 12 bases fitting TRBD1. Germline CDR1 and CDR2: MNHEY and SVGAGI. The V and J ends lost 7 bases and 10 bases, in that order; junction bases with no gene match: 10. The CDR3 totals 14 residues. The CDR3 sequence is CASNRPGQGAAAFF. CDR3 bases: TGTGCCAGCAACAGACCGGGACAGGGGGCGGCAGCTTTCTTT.

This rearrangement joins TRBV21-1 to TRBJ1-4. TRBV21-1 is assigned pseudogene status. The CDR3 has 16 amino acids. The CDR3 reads CASTKRLGATNEKLFF. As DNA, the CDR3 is TGTGCCAGCACCAAGAGGTTGGGGGCAACTAATGAAAAACTGTTTTTT.

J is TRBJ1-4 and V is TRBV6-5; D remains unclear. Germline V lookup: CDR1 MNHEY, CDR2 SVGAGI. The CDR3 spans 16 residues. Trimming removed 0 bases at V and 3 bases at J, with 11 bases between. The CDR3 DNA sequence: TGTGCCAGCAGTTACTCGACGGCCCAGGCTAATGAAAAACTGTTTTTT. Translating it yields CASSYSTAQANEKLFF.

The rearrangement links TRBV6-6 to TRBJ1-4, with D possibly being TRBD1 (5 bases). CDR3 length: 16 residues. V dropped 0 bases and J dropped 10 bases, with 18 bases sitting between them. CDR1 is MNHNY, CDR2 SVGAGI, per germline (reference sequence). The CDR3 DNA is TGTGCCAGCAGTTACTCGAACTGGCAGGGCGCCGGAAAACTGTTTTTT. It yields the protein CASSYSNWQGAGKLFF.

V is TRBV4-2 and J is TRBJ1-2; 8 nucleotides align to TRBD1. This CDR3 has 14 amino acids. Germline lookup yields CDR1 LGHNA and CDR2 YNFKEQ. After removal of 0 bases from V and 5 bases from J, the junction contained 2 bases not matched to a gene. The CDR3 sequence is CASSQDRTGYGYTF. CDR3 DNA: TGTGCCAGCAGCCAAGATAGGACAGGGTATGGCTACACCTTC.

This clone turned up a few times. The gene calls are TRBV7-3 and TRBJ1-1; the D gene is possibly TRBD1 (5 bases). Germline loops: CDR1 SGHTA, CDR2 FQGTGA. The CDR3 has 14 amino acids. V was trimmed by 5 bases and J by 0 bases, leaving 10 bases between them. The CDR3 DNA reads TGTGCCAGCAGCCCGACAGCAATGAACACTGAAGCTTTCTTT. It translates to CASSPTAMNTEAFF.

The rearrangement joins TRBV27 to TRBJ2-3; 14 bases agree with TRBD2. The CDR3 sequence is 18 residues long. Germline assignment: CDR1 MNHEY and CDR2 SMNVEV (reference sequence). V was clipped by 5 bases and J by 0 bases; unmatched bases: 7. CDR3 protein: CASSLGTSGGLSTDTQYF. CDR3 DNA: TGTGCCAGCAGTCTAGGGACTAGCGGGGGCCTCAGCACAGATACGCAGTATTTT.

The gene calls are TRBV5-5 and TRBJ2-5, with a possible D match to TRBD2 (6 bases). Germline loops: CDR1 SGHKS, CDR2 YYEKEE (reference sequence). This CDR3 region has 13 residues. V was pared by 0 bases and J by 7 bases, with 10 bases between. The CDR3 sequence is CASSLDPGGTQYF. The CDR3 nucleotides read TGTGCCAGCAGCTTGGACCCCGGGGGGACCCAGTACTTC.

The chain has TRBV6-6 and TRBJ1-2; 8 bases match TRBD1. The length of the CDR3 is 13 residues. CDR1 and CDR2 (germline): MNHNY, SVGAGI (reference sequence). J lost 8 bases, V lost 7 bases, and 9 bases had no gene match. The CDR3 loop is CASISAGTGGYTF. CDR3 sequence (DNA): TGTGCCAGCATCTCTGCCGGGACAGGCGGCTACACCTTC.

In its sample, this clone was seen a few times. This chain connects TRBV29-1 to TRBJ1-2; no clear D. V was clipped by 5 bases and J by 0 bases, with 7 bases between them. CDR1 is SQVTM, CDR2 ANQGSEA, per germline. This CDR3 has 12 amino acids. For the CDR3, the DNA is TGCAGCGTTTCAGAGTCTAACTATGGCTACACCTTC. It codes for CSVSESNYGYTF.

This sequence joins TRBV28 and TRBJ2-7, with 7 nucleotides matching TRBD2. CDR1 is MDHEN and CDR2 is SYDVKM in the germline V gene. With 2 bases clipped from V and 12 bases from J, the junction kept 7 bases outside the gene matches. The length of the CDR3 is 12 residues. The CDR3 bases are TGTGCCAGCAGTTTAACTAGCGCCTTCTTGTACTTC. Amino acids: CASSLTSAFLYF.

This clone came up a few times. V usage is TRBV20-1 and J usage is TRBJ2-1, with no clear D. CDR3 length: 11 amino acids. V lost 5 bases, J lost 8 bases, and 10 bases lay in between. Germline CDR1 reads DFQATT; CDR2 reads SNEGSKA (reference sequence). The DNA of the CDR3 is TGCAGTGCTTCCCCTAGATATGAGCAGTTCTTC. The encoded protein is CSASPRYEQFF.

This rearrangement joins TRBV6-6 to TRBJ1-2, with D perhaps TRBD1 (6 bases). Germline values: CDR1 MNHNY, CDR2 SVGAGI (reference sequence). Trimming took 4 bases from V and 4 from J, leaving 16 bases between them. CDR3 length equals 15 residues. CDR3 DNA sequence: TGTGCCAGCAGTTCCTCGGACAGCAGAATCTATGGCTACACCTTC. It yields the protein CASSSSDSRIYGYTF.

As DNA, the CDR3 is TGTGCCAGCAGTTACTCGACCGAGAACACTGAAGCTTTCTTT. Amino acid sequence: CASSYSTENTEAFF. The V and J genes are TRBV6-5 and TRBJ1-1; unclear D gene. V dropped 0 bases and J dropped 1 base, with 6 bases sitting between them. Germline V CDR1 and CDR2: MNHEY, SVGAGI. The CDR3 extends over 14 amino acids.

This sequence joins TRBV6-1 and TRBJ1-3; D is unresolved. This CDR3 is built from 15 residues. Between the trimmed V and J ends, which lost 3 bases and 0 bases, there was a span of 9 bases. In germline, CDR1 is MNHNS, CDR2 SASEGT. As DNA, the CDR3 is TGTGCCAGCAGTGAGCCGGGGTACTCTGGAAACACCATATATTTT. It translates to CASSEPGYSGNTIYF.

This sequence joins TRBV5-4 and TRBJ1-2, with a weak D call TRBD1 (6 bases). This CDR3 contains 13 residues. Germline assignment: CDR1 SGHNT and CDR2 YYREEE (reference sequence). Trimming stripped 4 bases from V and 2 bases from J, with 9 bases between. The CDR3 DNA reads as TGTGCCAGCAGCGTGGACAGAAACTATGGCTACACCTTC. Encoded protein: CASSVDRNYGYTF.

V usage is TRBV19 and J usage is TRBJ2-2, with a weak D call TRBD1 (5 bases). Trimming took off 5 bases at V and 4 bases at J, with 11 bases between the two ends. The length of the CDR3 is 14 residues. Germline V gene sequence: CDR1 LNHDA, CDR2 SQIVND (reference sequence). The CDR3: CASSSRGGTGELFF. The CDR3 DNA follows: TGTGCCAGTAGTTCTAGGGGCGGCACCGGGGAGCTGTTTTTT.

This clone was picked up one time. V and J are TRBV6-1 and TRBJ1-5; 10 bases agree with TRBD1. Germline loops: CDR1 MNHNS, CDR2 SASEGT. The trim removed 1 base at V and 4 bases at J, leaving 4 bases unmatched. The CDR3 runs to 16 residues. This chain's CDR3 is CASSEGQGARNQPQHF. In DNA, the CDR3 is TGTGCCAGCAGTGAAGGACAGGGGGCTCGTAATCAGCCCCAGCATTTT.